This TCR beta chain was retrieved from a study of blood T cell repertoires in COVID-19. Study summary: PBMCs, B-cell-depleted T cells, or T cells provided the cDNA or gDNA that made up the material.

Germline CDR1 is DFQATT and CDR2 is SNEGSKA (reference sequence). Trimming cost V 3 bases and J 6 bases; bases outside gene matches: 14. The CDR3 totals 16 residues. Original data processing: Reference gene primer amplification yielded estimated nucleated cell counts. Profiling relied on immunoSEQ multiplex PCR, and the TCRdb table lists in-frame clones only, not all of them. V and J calls and clone size follow that table, whereas D and trimming were derived from the DNA. The table records approximately 250,000 clones, 86% of them present only once. This clonotype was obtained from an older woman who had recovered from COVID-19. Sequencing input: peripheral blood. The chain is built from TRBV20-1 and TRBJ2-3; 8 bases line up with TRBD2. CDR3 nucleotide sequence: TGCAGTGCTAGTTTTGCGGGGGGTACCTTATTGGATACGCAGTATTTT. Its protein product is CSASFAGGTLLDTQYF.